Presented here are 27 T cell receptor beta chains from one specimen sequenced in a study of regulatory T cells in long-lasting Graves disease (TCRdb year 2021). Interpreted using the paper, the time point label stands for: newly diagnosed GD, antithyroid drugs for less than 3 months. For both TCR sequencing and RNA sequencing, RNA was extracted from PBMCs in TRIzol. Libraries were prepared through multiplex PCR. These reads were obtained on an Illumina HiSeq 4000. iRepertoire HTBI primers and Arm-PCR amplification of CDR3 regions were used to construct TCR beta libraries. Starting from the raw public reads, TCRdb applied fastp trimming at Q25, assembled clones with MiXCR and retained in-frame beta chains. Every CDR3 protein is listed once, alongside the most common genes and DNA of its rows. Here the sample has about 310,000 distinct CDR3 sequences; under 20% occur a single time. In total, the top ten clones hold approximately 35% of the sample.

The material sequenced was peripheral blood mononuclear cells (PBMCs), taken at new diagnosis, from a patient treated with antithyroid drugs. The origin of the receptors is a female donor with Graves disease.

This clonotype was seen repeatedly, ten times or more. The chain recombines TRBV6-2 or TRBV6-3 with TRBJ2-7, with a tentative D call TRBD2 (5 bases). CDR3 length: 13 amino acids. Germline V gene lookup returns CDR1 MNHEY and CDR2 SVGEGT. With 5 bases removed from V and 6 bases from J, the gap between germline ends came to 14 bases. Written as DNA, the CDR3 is TGTGCCAGCAGTGTTGCCCCTAGCTCCGAGCAGTACTTC. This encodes CASSVAPSSEQYF.

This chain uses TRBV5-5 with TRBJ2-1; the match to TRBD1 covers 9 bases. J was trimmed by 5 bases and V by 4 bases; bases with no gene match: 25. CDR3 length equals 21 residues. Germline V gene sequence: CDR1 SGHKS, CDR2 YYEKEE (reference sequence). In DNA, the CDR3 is TGTGCCAGCAGCCCACACCCCGCGGACAGGGGCAAAGTTGGACCCCACAATGAGCAGTTCTTC. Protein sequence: CASSPHPADRGKVGPHNEQFF. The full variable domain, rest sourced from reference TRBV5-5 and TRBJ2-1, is DAGVTQSPTHLIKTRGQQVTLRCSPISGHKSVSWYQQVLGQGPQFIFQYYEKEERGRGNFPDRFSARQFPNYSSELNVNALLLGDSALYLCASSPHPADRGKVGPHNEQFFGPGTRLTVL.

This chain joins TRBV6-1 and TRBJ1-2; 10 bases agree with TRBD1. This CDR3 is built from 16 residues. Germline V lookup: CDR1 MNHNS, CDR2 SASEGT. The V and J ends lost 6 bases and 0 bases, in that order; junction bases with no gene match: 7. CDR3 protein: CASSTGTGETNYGYTF. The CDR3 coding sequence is TGTGCCAGCAGCACCGGGACAGGGGAAACTAACTATGGCTACACCTTC.

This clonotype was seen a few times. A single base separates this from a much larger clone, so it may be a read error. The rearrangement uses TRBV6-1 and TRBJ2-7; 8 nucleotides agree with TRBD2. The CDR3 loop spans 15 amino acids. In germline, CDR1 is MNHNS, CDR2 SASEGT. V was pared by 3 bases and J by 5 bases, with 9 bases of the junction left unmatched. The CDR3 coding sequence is TGTGCCAGCAGTGAGTCAGCGGGAGAGTTCCACGAGCAGTACTTC. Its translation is CASSESAGEFHEQYF.

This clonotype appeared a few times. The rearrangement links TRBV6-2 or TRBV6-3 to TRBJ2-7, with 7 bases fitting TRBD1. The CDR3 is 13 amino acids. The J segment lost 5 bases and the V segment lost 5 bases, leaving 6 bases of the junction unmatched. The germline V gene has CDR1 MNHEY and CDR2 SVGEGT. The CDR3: CASSRQGNHEQYF. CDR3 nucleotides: TGTGCCAGCAGTCGACAGGGTAACCACGAGCAGTACTTC.

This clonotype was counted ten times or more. CDR3 sequence: CASSQAQRPQHF. The CDR3 region has the DNA TGTGCCAGCAGTCAGGCCCAGCGGCCCCAGCATTTT. V usage is TRBV2 and J usage is TRBJ1-5, with D unclear. Germline assignment: CDR1 SNHLY and CDR2 FYNNEI. The CDR3 totals 12 residues. V was trimmed by 5 bases and J by 9 bases, leaving 11 bases between them.

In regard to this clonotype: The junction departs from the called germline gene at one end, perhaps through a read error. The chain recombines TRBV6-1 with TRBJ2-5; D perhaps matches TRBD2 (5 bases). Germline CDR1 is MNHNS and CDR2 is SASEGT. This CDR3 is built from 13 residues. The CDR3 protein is CASSPRVGEAQYF. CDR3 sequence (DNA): TGTGCCAGCAGTCCGCGTGTGGGAGAGGCCCAGTACTTC.

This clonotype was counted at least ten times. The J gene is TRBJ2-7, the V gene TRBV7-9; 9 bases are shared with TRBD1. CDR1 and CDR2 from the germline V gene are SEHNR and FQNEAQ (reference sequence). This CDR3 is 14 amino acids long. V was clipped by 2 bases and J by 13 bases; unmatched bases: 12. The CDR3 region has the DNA TGTGCCAGCAGCTTAAATTTAGATGGGACAGGGATCTACTTC. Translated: CASSLNLDGTGIYF. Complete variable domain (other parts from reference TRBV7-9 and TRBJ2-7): DTGVSQNPRHKITKRGQNVTFRCDPISEHNRLYWYRQTLGQGPEFLTYFQNEAQLEKSRLLSDRFSAERPKGSFSTLEIQRTEQGDSAMYLCASSLNLDGTGIYFGPGTRLTVT.

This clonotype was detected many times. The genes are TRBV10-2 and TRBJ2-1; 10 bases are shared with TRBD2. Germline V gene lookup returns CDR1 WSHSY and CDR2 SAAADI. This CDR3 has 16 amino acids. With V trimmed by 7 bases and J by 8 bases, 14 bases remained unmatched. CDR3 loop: CASTVVTSGLRDEQFF. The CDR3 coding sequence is TGCGCCAGCACGGTCGTGACTAGCGGGCTAAGAGATGAGCAGTTCTTC.

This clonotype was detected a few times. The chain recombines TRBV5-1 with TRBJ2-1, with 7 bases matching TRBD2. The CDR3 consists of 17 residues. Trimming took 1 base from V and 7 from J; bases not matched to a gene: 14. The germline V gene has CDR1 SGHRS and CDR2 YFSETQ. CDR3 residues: CASSLRPGGSGVNEQFF. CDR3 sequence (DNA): TGCGCCAGCAGCTTGAGGCCGGGAGGATCCGGGGTGAATGAGCAGTTCTTC.

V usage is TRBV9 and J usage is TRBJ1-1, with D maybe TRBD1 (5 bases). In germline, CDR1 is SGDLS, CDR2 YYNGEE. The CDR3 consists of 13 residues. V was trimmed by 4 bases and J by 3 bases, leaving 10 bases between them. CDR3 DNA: TGTGCCAGCAGCTGGGGGATATACACTGAAGCTTTCTTT. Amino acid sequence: CASSWGIYTEAFF.

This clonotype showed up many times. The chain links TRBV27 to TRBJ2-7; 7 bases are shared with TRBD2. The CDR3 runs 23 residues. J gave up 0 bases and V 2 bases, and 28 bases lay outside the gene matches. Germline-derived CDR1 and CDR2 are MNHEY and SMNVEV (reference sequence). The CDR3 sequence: CASSLIGARFWGLRRLASYEQYF. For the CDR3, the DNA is TGTGCCAGCAGTTTAATCGGCGCGCGCTTTTGGGGACTCCGTAGACTAGCCTCCTACGAGCAGTACTTC.

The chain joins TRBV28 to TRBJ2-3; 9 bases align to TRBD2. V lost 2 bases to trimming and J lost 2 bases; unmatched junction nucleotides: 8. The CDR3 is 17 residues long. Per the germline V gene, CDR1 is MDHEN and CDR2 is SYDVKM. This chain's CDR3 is CASSLAGGNSYTDTQYF. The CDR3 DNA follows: TGTGCCAGCAGTTTAGCGGGAGGGAACTCTTACACAGATACGCAGTATTTT.

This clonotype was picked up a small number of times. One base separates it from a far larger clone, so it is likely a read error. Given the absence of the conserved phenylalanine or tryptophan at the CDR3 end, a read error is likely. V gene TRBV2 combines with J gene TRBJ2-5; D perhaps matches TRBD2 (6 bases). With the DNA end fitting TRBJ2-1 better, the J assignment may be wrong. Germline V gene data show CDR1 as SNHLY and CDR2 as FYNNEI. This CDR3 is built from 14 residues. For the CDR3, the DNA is TGTGCCAGCGGACTTAGTGCGGGATACAATGAGCAGTTCCTC. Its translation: CASGLSAGYNEQFL.

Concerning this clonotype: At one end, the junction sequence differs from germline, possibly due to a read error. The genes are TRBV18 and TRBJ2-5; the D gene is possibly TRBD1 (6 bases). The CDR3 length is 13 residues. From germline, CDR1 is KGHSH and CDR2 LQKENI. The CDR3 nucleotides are TGTGTCAGCTCACCACAGGGAACGGAGACCCAGTACTTC. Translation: CVSSPQGTETQYF.

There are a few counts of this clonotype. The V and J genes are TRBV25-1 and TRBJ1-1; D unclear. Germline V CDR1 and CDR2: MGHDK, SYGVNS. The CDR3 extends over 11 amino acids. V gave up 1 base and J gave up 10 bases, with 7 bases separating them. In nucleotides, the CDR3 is TGTGCCAGCAGTGAATTATCTGCAGCTTTCTTT. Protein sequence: CASSELSAAFF.

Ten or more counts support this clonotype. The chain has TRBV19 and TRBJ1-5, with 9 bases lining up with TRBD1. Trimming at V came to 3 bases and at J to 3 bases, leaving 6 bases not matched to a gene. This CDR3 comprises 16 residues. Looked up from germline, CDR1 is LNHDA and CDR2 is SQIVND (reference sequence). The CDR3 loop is CASSIYRTGDNQPQHF. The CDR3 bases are TGTGCCAGTAGTATCTATAGGACAGGGGACAATCAGCCCCAGCATTTT.

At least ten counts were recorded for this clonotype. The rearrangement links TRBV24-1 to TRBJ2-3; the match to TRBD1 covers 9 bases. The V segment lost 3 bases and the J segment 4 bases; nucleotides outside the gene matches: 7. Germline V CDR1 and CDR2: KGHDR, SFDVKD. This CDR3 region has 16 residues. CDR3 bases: TGTGCCACCAGTGATGAAGGACAGGGGAGAGCAGATACGCAGTATTTT. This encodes CATSDEGQGRADTQYF.

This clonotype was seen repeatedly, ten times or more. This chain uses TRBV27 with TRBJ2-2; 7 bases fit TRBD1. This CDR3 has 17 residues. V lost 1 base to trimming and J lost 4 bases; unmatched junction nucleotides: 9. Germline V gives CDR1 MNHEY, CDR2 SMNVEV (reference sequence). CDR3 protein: CASSLFAQGSSTGELFF. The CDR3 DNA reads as TGTGCCAGCAGTTTATTCGCACAGGGGAGTTCCACCGGGGAGCTGTTTTTT.

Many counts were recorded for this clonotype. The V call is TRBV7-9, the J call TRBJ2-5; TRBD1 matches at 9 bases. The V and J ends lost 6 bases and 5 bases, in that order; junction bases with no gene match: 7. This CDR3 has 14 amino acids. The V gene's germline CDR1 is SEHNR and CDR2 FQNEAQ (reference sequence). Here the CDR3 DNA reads TGTGCCAGCAGTAGCGGACAGGGGCTGGAGACCCAGTACTTC. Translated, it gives CASSSGQGLETQYF.

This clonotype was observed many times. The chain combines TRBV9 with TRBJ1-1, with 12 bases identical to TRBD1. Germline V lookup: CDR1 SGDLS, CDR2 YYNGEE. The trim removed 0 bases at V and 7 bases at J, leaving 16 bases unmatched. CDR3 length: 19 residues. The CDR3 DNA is TGTGCCAGCAGCGTAGCTTCAAGACCGGGACAGGGGGCGAGGAATGAAGCTTTCTTT. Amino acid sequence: CASSVASRPGQGARNEAFF.

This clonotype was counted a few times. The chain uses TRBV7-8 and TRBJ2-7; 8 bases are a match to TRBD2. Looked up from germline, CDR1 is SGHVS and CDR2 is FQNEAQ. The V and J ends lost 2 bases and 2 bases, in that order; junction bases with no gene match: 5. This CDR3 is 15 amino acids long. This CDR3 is CASSLREGGAYEQYF. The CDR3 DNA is TGTGCCAGCAGCTTACGGGAGGGCGGAGCCTACGAGCAGTACTTC.

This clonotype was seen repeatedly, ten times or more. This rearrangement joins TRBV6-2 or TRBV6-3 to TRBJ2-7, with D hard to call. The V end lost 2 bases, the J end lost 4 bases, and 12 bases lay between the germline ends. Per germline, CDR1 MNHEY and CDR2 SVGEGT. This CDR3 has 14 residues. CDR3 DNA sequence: TGTGCCAGCAGTTACAGTGAAGGGTCGTACGAGCAGTACTTC. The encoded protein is CASSYSEGSYEQYF.

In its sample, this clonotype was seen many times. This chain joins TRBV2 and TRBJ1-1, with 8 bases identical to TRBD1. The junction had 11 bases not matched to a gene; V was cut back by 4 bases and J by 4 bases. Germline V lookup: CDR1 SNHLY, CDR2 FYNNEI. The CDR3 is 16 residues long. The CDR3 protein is CASSAGQGGRGTEAFF. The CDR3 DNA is TGTGCCAGCAGTGCTGGACAGGGCGGACGGGGCACTGAAGCTTTCTTT. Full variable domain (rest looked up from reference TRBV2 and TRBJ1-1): EPEVTQTPSHQVTQMGQEVILRCVPISNHLYFYWYRQILGQKVEFLVSFYNNEISEKSEIFDDQFSVERPDGSNFTLKIRSTKLEDSAMYFCASSAGQGGRGTEAFFGQGTRLTVV.

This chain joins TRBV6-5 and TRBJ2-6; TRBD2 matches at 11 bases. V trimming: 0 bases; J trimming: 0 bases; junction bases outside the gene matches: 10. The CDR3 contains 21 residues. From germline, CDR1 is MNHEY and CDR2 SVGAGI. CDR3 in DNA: TGTGCCAGCAGTTACTCGGTAACTAGCGGGAGAGGAGCCTCTGGGGCCAACGTCCTGACTTTC. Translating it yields CASSYSVTSGRGASGANVLTF.

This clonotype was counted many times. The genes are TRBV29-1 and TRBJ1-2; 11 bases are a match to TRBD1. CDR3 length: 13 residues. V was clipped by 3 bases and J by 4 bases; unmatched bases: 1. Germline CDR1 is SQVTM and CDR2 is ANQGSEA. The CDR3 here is CSVDGTGGYGYTF. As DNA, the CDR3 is TGCAGCGTTGATGGGACAGGGGGCTATGGCTACACCTTC.

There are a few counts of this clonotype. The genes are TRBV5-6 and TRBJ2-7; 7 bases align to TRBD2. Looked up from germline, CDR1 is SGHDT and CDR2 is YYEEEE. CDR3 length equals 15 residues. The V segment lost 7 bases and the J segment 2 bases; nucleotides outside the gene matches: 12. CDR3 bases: TGTGCCAGCGCCTTAAGTCTGGGAGGGACCTACGAGCAGTACTTC. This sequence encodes CASALSLGGTYEQYF. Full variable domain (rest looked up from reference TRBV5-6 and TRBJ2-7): DAGVTQSPTHLIKTRGQQVTLRCSPKSGHDTVSWYQQALGQGPQFIFQYYEEEERQRGNFPDRFSGHQFPNYSSELNVNALLLGDSALYLCASALSLGGTYEQYFGPGTRLTVT.